This T cell receptor beta chain was identified during a study of shared clonotypes between healthy human individuals. Germline values: CDR1 MNHEY, CDR2 SMNVEV (reference sequence). V was clipped by 6 bases and J by 6 bases, with 14 bases between them. The CDR3 is made up of 13 amino acids. Method: immunoSEQ multiplex PCR; TCRdb's copy keeps in-frame clones and lacks some. The sample carries roughly 1 million clones, approximately 76% recorded once. The sample comprised memory CD4+ T cells sorted from blood. Subset indicated: CD45RA-negative fraction. V usage is TRBV27 and J usage is TRBJ1-2; D remains unclear. This clonotype was obtained from a man in his late teens or twenties in good health. CDR3: CASRLTMVHGYTF. Written as DNA, the CDR3 is TGTGCCAGCAGGTTGACAATGGTCCATGGCTACACCTTC.